This T cell receptor (beta chain) was documented in a study of T cell responses to AZD1222 COVID-19 vaccine. TCRdb keeps only in-frame clones here, not all; method: immunoSEQ multiplex PCR. In the table there are about 180,000 clones, 90% to 95% of which are singletons. V lost 1 base to trimming and J lost 1 base; unmatched junction nucleotides: 0. Germline V CDR1 and CDR2: KGHSH, LQKENI. The CDR3 runs 14 residues. Notes on the study in general: Spike-specific TCR depth and breadth grew after two AZD1222 doses.

A single count supports this clone. Antigen specificity is unknown. The source of this sequence is an adult in good health. This specimen consisted of peripheral blood, obtained on day 0 of AZD1222 vaccination. The genes are TRBV18 and TRBJ2-7, with 8 bases fitting TRBD2. CDR3 sequence: CASSPLAGSYEQYF. The CDR3 DNA reads TGTGCCAGCTCACCACTAGCGGGGTCCTACGAGCAGTACTTC.